These 13 T cell receptor beta chains share one sample of origin, sequenced in a study of T cell changes during pregnancy in multiple sclerosis. Clones were read by immunoSEQ multiplex PCR, and TCRdb kept only the in-frame ones, dropping some. The sample includes approximately 46,000 clones, around 91% of them seen just once. Here the sequenced sample was CD8+ T cells from peripheral blood mononuclear cells, taken in the second trimester of pregnancy. The receptors come from a female donor with multiple sclerosis, enrolled in a pregnancy study.

The J gene is TRBJ1-1, the V gene TRBV9; possibly TRBD1 for D (5 bases). Trimming took off 4 bases at V and 0 bases at J, with 13 bases between the two ends. The germline CDR1 and CDR2 sequences are SGDLS and YYNGEE. CDR3 length: 15 residues. CDR3 amino acids: CASSPETAMNTEAFF. The CDR3, as DNA: TGTGCCAGCAGCCCAGAGACAGCTATGAACACTGAAGCTTTCTTT.

J is TRBJ2-7 and V is TRBV5-6, with D tentatively TRBD1 (5 bases). CDR1 is SGHDT, CDR2 YYEEEE, per germline. The CDR3 has 14 residues. V was cut by 4 bases and J by 2 bases, with 13 bases left in between. CDR3 coding DNA: TGTGCCAGCAGCACTACAGGTACTCCCTACGAGCAGTACTTC. Encoded protein: CASSTTGTPYEQYF.

V usage is TRBV6-5 and J usage is TRBJ1-2; D unresolved. Germline V gene lookup returns CDR1 MNHEY and CDR2 SVGAGI. V was trimmed by 2 bases and J by 6 bases, leaving 10 bases between them. The CDR3 is 13 amino acids. The CDR3 loop is CASSYSTTHGYTF. The CDR3, as DNA: TGTGCCAGCAGTTACAGTACGACTCATGGCTACACCTTC.

CDR3 sequence reads: CASSYGTNGNEKLFF. DNA for the CDR3: TGTGCCAGCAGCTACGGGACAAACGGTAATGAAAAACTGTTTTTT. The chain uses TRBV5-6 and TRBJ1-4; D possibly corresponds to TRBD1 (6 bases). The CDR3 length is 15 residues. V lost 3 bases, J lost 4 bases, and 13 bases lay in between. The germline V gene has CDR1 SGHDT and CDR2 YYEEEE.

This clone appeared a single time. The rearrangement uses TRBV11-3 and TRBJ2-1; 7 nucleotides align to TRBD2. With 0 bases clipped from V and 8 bases from J, the junction kept 7 bases outside the gene matches. This CDR3 is built from 15 residues. CDR1 and CDR2 (germline): SGHNT, YENEEA. CDR3 DNA sequence: TGTGCCAGCAGCTTAGATCGGACTAGTCCCCATGAGCAGTTCTTC. It yields the protein CASSLDRTSPHEQFF. The whole variable domain, remainder taken from reference TRBV11-3 and TRBJ2-1, is EAGVVQSPRYKIIEKKQPVAFWCNPISGHNTLYWYLQNLGQGPELLIRYENEEAVDDSQLPKDRFSAERLKGVDSTLKIQPAELGDSAVYLCASSLDRTSPHEQFFGPGTRLTVL.

The chain couples TRBV13 to TRBJ2-5; TRBD2 aligns across 7 bases. The germline V gene has CDR1 PRHDT and CDR2 FYEKMQ (reference sequence). This CDR3 has 16 residues. Unmatched junction bases numbered 5, after V lost 0 bases and J lost 1 base. CDR3 sequence: CASSLGPAGIQETQYF. The DNA of the CDR3 is TGTGCCAGCAGCTTAGGGCCAGCGGGGATCCAAGAGACCCAGTACTTC.

The J gene is TRBJ2-1, the V gene TRBV7-6, with D possibly matching TRBD2 (6 bases). This CDR3 spans 16 amino acids. V shed 5 bases and J shed 3 bases, with 17 bases lying between them. Germline CDR1 is SGHVS and CDR2 is FNYEAQ. In DNA form, the CDR3 reads TGTGCCAGCAGCCCTGTAGGGTCGGGGGACTACAATGAGCAGTTCTTC. This sequence encodes CASSPVGSGDYNEQFF. Drawing the rest from reference TRBV7-6 and TRBJ2-1, the complete variable domain is GAGVSQSPRYKVTKRGQDVALRCDPISGHVSLYWYRQALGQGPEFLTYFNYEAQQDKSGLPNDRFSAERPEGSISTLTIQRTEQRDSAMYRCASSPVGSGDYNEQFFGPGTRLTVL.

V usage is TRBV27 and J usage is TRBJ2-2; no firm D call. The germline gives CDR1 MNHEY, CDR2 SMNVEV (reference sequence). CDR3 length: 15 amino acids. With 1 base removed from V and 2 bases from J, the gap between germline ends came to 8 bases. The CDR3 protein is CASSLFQTNTGELFF. CDR3 coding DNA: TGTGCCAGCAGTTTATTCCAGACTAACACCGGGGAGCTGTTTTTT.

CDR3 region: CASSLPTSGGTQETQYF. CDR3 DNA: TGTGCCAGCAGTTTACCCACCAGCGGGGGGACCCAAGAGACCCAGTACTTC. The V and J genes are TRBV28 and TRBJ2-5; TRBD2 matches 9 bases. V gave up 2 bases and J gave up 1 base; unmatched junction bases: 8. Per germline, CDR1 MDHEN and CDR2 SYDVKM. The CDR3 runs to 17 residues. Based on the CDR3 plus reference TRBV28 and TRBJ2-5, the full variable domain is DVKVTQSSRYLVKRTGEKVFLECVQDMDHENMFWYRQDPGLGLRLIYFSYDVKMKEKGDIPEGYSVSREKKERFSLILESASTNQTSMYLCASSLPTSGGTQETQYFGPGTRLLVL.

The V and J genes are TRBV5-4 and TRBJ1-5, with D maybe TRBD1 (6 bases). The CDR3 loop spans 12 amino acids. V was shortened by 1 base and J by 9 bases, with 8 bases between the two germline ends. CDR1 and CDR2 from the germline V gene are SGHNT and YYREEE (reference sequence). Written as DNA, the CDR3 is TGTGCCAGCAGCTTGAGGGGGGGGCCCCAGCATTTT. Translation gives CASSLRGGPQHF.

This clone has a count of ten or more. This sample includes further DNA sequences coding for the same CDR3. CDR3 amino acids: CASSLDSYSNQPQHF. CDR3 coding DNA: TGTGCCAGCAGCCTTGACAGTTATAGCAATCAGCCCCAGCATTTT. This sequence joins TRBV7-8 and TRBJ1-5, with D perhaps TRBD1 (5 bases). V was cut by 5 bases and J by 0 bases, with 11 bases left in between. Germline values: CDR1 SGHVS, CDR2 FQNEAQ. The CDR3 sequence is 15 residues long.

This CDR3 is CASSDEEGLETQYF. The CDR3 nucleotides are TGTGCCAGCAGTGATGAAGAGGGCCTGGAGACCCAGTACTTC. The chain combines TRBV2 with TRBJ2-5; D is possibly TRBD2 (5 bases). The V and J ends lost 3 bases and 5 bases respectively, with 13 bases between them. The CDR3 totals 14 residues. Germline assignment: CDR1 SNHLY and CDR2 FYNNEI.

This chain uses TRBV19 with TRBJ1-2, with a weak D call TRBD1 (6 bases). Germline V lookup: CDR1 LNHDA, CDR2 SQIVND (reference sequence). This CDR3 spans 16 amino acids. Trimming removed 6 bases at V and 1 base at J, with 18 bases between. The CDR3: CASSPEDRYLNYGYTF. CDR3 bases: TGTGCCAGTAGCCCTGAGGACAGATACCTTAACTATGGCTACACCTTC.